This TCR beta chain was identified in a study of long-term antiretroviral therapy in people with HIV. Regarding the study as a whole: Blood collection from the mid-2000s to the late 2010s possibly occurred under older ART regimens.

Germline CDR1 is ENHRY and CDR2 is SYGVKD. The CDR3 totals 13 residues. With V trimmed by 6 bases and J by 5 bases, 1 base remained unmatched. With regard to this clone: Its matching antigen is unknown.

They ran version v3.0 of the immunoSEQ assay at survey level. Some clones are missing from TCRdb's copy, which holds only in-frame ones; the method was immunoSEQ multiplex PCR. Seen here are 15,000 or so clones, approximately 80% observed once, and the top ten hold under 9.5%. Material: unsorted PBMCs, obtained 0.3 years before starting antiretroviral therapy. The J gene is TRBJ1-5, the V gene TRBV10-3; 10 bases are a match to TRBD1. The TCR comes from a man aged 50-59 years with HIV. As DNA, the CDR3 is TGTGCCATCAGCGGGACAGGGGATCAGCCCCAGCATTTT. This codes for CAISGTGDQPQHF.